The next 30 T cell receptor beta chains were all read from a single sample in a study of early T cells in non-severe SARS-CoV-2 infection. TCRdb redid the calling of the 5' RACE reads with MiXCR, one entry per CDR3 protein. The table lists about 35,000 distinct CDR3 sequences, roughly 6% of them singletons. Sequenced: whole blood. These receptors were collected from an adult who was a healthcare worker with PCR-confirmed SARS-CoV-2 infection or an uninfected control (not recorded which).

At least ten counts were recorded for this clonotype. The CDR3 sequence: CASRATGGFTEAFF. The CDR3 DNA is TGTGCCAGCAGGGCCACAGGGGGCTTCACTGAAGCTTTCTTT. J is TRBJ1-1 and V is TRBV27; 9 bases line up with TRBD1. Germline CDR1 MNHEY, CDR2 SMNVEV (reference sequence). The V gene end was trimmed by 6 bases and the J gene end by 4 bases; junction bases not matched to a gene: 6. The CDR3 runs 14 residues.

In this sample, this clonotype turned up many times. The CDR3 DNA sequence: TGTGCCAGCAGCCCCCGGACCGGGACTAGGTCGAATGAGCAGTTCTTC. It translates to CASSPRTGTRSNEQFF. J is TRBJ2-1 and V is TRBV7-2; 8 bases map to TRBD2. Germline CDR1 is SGHTA and CDR2 is FQGNSA. J gave up 7 bases and V 5 bases, and 13 bases lay outside the gene matches. The CDR3 consists of 16 residues.

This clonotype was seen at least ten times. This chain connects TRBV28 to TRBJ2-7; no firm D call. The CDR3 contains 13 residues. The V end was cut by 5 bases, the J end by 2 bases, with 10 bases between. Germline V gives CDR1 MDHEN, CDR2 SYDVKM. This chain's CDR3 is CASSPGPTYEQYF. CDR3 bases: TGTGCCAGCAGTCCCGGGCCCACCTACGAGCAGTACTTC.

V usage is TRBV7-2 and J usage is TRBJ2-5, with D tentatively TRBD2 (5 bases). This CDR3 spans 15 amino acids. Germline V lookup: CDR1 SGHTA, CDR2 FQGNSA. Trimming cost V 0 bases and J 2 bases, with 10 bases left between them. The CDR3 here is CASSLALSGQETQYF. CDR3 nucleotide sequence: TGTGCCAGCAGCTTAGCGCTGAGCGGACAAGAGACCCAGTACTTC.

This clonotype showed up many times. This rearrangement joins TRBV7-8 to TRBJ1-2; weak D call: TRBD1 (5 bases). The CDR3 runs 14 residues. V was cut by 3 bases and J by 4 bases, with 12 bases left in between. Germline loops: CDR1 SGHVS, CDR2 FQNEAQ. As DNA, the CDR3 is TGTGCCAGCAGCTTGGGACTTACCCTCTATGGCTACACCTTC. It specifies CASSLGLTLYGYTF.

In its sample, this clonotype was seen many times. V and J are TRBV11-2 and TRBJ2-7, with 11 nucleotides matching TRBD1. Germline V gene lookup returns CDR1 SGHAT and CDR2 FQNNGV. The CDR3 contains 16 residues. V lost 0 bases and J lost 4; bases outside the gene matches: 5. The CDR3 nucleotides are TGTGCCAGCAGCTTAGACCGGACAGGGGGCGGATACGAGCAGTACTTC. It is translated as CASSLDRTGGGYEQYF.

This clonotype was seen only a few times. As DNA, the CDR3 is TGTGCCAGCAGCCTTACGGGGCTGGGCAATCAGCCCCAGCATTTT. It codes for CASSLTGLGNQPQHF. V is TRBV7-2 and J is TRBJ1-5, with a possible D match to TRBD1 (5 bases). The V end lost 5 bases, the J end lost 2 bases, and 13 bases lay between the germline ends. Per the germline V gene, CDR1 is SGHTA and CDR2 is FQGNSA. The CDR3 length is 15 residues.

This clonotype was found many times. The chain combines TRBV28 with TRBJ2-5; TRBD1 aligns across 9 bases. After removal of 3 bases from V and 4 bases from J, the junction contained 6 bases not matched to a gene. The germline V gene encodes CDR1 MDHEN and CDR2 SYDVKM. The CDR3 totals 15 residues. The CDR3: CASSLGGTGSETQYF. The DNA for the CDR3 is TGTGCCAGCAGTTTGGGAGGGACAGGGTCAGAGACCCAGTACTTC.

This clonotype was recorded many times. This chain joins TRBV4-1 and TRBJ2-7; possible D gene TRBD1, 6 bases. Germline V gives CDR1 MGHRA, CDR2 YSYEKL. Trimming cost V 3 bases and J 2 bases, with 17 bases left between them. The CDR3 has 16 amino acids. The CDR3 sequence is CASSQVHDRSTYEQYF. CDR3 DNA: TGCGCCAGCAGCCAGGTACATGACAGGTCGACCTACGAGCAGTACTTC.

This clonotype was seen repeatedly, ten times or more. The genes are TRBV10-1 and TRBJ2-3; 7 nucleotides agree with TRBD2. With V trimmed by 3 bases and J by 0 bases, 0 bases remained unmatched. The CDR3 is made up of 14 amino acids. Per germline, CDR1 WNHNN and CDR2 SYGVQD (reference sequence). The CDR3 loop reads CASSDGGSTDTQYF. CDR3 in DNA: TGCGCCAGCAGTGACGGGGGGAGCACAGATACGCAGTATTTT.

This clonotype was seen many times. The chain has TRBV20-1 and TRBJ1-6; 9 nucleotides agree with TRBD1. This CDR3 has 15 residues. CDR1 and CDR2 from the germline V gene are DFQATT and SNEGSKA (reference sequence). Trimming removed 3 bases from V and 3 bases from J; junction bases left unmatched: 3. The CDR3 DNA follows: TGCAGTGCTAGGGACAGGGGCCTCTATAATTCACCCCTCCACTTT. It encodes CSARDRGLYNSPLHF.

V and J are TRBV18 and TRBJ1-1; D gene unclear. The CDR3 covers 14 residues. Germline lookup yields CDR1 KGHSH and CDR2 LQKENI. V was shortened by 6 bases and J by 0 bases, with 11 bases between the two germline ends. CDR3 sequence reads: CASSSGQLNTEAFF. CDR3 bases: TGTGCCAGCTCGTCGGGCCAACTGAACACTGAAGCTTTCTTT.

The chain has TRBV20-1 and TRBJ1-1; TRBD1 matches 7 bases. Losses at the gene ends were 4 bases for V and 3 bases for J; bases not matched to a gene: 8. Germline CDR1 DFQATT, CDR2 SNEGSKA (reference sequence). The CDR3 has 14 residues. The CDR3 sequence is CSAIGQVRHTEAFF. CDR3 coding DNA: TGCAGTGCTATAGGACAGGTTAGGCACACTGAAGCTTTCTTT.

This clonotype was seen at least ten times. CDR3 DNA: TGTGCCAGCAGTTATGGCGGAAATAGCAATCAGCCCCAGCATTTT. This encodes CASSYGGNSNQPQHF. The chain is built from TRBV12-3 or TRBV12-4 and TRBJ1-5; no firm D call. The CDR3 totals 15 residues. Trimming pared 4 bases from V and 0 bases from J, leaving 10 bases between.

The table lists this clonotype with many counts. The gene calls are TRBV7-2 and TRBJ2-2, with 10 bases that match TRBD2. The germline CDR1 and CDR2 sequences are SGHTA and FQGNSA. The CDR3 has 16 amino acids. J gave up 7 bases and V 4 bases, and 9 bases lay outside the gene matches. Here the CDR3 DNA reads TGTGCCAGCAGCTCACAGCGGGGGGGCCACGGCGGGGAGCTGTTTTTT. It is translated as CASSSQRGGHGGELFF.

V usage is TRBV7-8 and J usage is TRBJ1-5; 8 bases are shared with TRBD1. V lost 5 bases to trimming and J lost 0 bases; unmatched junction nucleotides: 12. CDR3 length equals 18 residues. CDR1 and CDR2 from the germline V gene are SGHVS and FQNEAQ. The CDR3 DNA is TGTGCCAGCAGCGGAACCGGGACAGGTGGCTATAGCAATCAGCCCCAGCATTTT. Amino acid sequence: CASSGTGTGGYSNQPQHF.

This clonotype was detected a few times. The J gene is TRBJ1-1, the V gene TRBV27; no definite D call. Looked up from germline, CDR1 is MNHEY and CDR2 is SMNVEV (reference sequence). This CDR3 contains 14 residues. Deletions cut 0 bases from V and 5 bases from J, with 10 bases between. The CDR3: CASSLSGLGTEAFF. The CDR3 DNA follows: TGTGCCAGCAGTTTATCAGGGTTGGGGACTGAAGCTTTCTTT.

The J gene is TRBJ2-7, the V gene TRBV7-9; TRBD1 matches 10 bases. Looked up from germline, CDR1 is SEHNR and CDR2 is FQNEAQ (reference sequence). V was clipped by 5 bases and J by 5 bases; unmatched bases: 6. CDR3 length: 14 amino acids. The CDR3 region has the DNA TGTGCCAGCAGCCAAGACAGGGGGCACGACGAGCAGTACTTC. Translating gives CASSQDRGHDEQYF.

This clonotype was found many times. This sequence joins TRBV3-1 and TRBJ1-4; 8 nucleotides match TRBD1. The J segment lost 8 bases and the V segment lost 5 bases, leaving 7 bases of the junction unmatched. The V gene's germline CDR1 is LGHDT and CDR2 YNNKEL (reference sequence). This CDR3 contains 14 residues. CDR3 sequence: CASSYRGKGEKLFF. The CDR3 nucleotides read TGTGCCAGCAGCTACAGGGGGAAGGGAGAAAAACTGTTTTTT.

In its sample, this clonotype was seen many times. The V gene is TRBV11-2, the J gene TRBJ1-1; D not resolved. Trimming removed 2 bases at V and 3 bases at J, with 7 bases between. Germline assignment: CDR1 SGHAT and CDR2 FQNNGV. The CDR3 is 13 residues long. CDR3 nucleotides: TGTGCCAGCAGCTTACGGGGTTACACTGAAGCTTTCTTT. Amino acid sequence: CASSLRGYTEAFF. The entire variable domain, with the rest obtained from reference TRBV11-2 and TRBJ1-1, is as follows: EAGVAQSPRYKIIEKRQSVAFWCNPISGHATLYWYQQILGQGPKLLIQFQNNGVVDDSQLPKDRFSAERLKGVDSTLKIQPAKLEDSAVYLCASSLRGYTEAFFGQGTRLTVV.

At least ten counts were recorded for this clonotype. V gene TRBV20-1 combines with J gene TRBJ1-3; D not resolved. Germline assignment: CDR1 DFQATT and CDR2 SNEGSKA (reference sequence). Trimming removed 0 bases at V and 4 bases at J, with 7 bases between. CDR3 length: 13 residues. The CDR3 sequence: CSARDQRGNTIYF. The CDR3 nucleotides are TGCAGTGCTAGAGATCAGAGGGGAAACACCATATATTTT.

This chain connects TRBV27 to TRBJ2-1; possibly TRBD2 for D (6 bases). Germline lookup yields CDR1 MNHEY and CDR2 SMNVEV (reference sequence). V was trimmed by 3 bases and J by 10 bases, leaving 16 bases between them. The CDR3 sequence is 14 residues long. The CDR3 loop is CASSFGGSLREQFF. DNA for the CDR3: TGTGCCAGCAGTTTTGGGGGGTCCCTTCGGGAGCAGTTCTTC.

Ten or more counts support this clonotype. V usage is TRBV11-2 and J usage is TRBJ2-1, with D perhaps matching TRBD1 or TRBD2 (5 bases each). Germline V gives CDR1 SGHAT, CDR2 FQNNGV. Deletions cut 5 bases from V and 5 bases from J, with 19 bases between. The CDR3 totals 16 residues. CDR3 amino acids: CASSTELTGPNNEQFF. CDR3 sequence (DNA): TGTGCCAGCAGCACAGAACTGACGGGACCAAACAATGAGCAGTTCTTC. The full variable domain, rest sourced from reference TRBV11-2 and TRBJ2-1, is EAGVAQSPRYKIIEKRQSVAFWCNPISGHATLYWYQQILGQGPKLLIQFQNNGVVDDSQLPKDRFSAERLKGVDSTLKIQPAKLEDSAVYLCASSTELTGPNNEQFFGPGTRLTVL.

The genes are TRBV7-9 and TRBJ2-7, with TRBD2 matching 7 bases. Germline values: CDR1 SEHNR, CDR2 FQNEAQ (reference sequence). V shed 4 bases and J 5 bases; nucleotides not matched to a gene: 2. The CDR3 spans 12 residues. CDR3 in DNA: TGTGCCAGCAGCTCTGGGAGGGACGAGCAGTACTTC. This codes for CASSSGRDEQYF.

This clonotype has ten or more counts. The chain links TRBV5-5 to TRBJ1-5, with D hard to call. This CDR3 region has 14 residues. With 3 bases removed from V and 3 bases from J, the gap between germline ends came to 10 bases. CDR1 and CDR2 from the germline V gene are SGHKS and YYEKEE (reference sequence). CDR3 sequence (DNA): TGTGCCAGCAGCTCCGGACCGGACAATCAGCCCCAGCATTTT. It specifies CASSSGPDNQPQHF.

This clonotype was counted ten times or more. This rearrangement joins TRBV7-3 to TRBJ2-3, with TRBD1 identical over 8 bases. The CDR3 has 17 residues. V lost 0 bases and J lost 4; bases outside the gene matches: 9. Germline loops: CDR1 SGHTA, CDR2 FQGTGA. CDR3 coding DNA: TGTGCCAGCAGCTTAACTCCTTGGCAGGGGGCTGCAGATACGCAGTATTTT. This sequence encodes CASSLTPWQGAADTQYF.

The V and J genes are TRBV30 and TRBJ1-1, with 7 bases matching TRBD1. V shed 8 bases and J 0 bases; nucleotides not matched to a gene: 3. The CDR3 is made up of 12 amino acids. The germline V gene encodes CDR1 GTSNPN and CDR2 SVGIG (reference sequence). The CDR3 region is CAGTVMNTEAFF. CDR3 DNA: TGTGCCGGGACAGTCATGAACACTGAAGCTTTCTTT.

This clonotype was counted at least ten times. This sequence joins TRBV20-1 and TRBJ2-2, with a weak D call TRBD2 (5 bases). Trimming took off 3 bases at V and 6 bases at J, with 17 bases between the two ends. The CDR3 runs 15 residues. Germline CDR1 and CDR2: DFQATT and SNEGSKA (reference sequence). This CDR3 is CSARPVVGLAGELFF. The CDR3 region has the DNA TGCAGTGCTAGGCCCGTCGTAGGACTGGCCGGGGAGCTGTTTTTT.

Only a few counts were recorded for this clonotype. For the CDR3, the DNA is TGCAGTGCTGGAGGGCCGGGACGGACTTATAATTCACCCCTCCACTTT. Residues: CSAGGPGRTYNSPLHF. The chain uses TRBV20-1 and TRBJ1-6; D might be TRBD1 (5 bases). Trimming stripped 5 bases from V and 4 bases from J, with 18 bases between. This CDR3 has 16 residues. Germline V gene data show CDR1 as DFQATT and CDR2 as SNEGSKA (reference sequence).

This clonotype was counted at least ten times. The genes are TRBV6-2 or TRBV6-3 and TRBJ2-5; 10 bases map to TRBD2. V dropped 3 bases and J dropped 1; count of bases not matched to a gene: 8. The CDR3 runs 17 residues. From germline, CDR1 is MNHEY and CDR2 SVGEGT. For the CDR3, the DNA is TGTGCCAGCAGTTATGGAGAACTAGCGGGGATCCAAGAGACCCAGTACTTC. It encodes CASSYGELAGIQETQYF.